The 24 T cell receptor beta chains in this list originate from one sample, sequenced in a study of cytomegalovirus exposure and HLA in healthy donors. This table comes from immunoSEQ multiplex PCR, and its TCRdb copy is limited to in-frame clones, with some not included. The sample carries 300,000 to 400,000 clones, roughly 88% recorded once. Sequenced: PBMCs. The receptors shown here come from a young woman in good health and CMV-seronegative.

The chain combines TRBV6-7 with TRBJ2-3, with 13 bases identical to TRBD2. TRBV6-7 is an open reading frame whose function is uncertain. V trimming: 6 bases; J trimming: 0 bases; junction bases outside the gene matches: 6. The CDR3 is made up of 17 amino acids. The CDR3 protein is CASSRTSGGLSTDTQYF. The CDR3, as DNA: TGTGCCAGCAGCCGGACTAGCGGGGGCCTAAGCACAGATACGCAGTATTTT.

The chain links TRBV27 to TRBJ1-2; D is unclear. The CDR3 runs to 15 residues. CDR1 is MNHEY and CDR2 is SMNVEV in the germline V gene (reference sequence). V lost 4 bases, J lost 5 bases, and 17 bases lay in between. Here the CDR3 reads CASSSGRGTLYGYTF. CDR3 nucleotide sequence: TGTGCCAGCAGTTCAGGTCGGGGAACCCTATATGGCTACACCTTC.

This clone was detected only a few times. The CDR3, as DNA: TGTGCCAGCAGTCCTGTAGGCGGTGAGCAGTTCTTC. As protein: CASSPVGGEQFF. The chain recombines TRBV27 with TRBJ2-1; no firm D call. The V and J ends lost 5 bases and 9 bases respectively, with 11 bases between them. The CDR3 covers 12 residues. From germline, CDR1 is MNHEY and CDR2 SMNVEV (reference sequence).

This chain uses TRBV10-1 with TRBJ2-3; no definite D call. V lost 4 bases and J lost 2, with 16 bases in between. Per germline, CDR1 WNHNN and CDR2 SYGVQD (reference sequence). This CDR3 is 16 amino acids long. The CDR3 is CASSGSEAGYTDTQYF. CDR3 bases: TGCGCCAGCAGTGGATCTGAGGCCGGGTACACAGATACGCAGTATTTT.

This chain uses TRBV30 with TRBJ2-7; 15 nucleotides line up with TRBD2. Germline V gene sequence: CDR1 GTSNPN, CDR2 SVGIG (reference sequence). The CDR3 consists of 16 residues. Losses at the gene ends were 1 base for V and 7 bases for J; bases not matched to a gene: 8. This CDR3 reads CAWSARGGLAGGEQYF. The CDR3 region has the DNA TGTGCCTGGAGTGCCCGGGGGGGACTAGCGGGAGGTGAGCAGTACTTC.

The genes are TRBV19 and TRBJ2-3; 8 bases line up with TRBD2. The CDR3 runs to 16 residues. Germline V gene lookup returns CDR1 LNHDA and CDR2 SQIVND (reference sequence). Unmatched junction bases numbered 6, after V lost 3 bases and J lost 1 base. CDR3 protein: CASSIHRGGRTDTQYF. CDR3 bases: TGTGCCAGTAGTATCCACCGGGGGGGGCGCACAGATACGCAGTATTTT.

The chain employs TRBV2 and TRBJ2-2, with TRBD1 matching over 7 bases. The CDR3 is made up of 14 amino acids. Germline-derived CDR1 and CDR2 are SNHLY and FYNNEI. The trim removed 5 bases at V and 7 bases at J, leaving 7 bases unmatched. The CDR3 protein is CASSLQGIIGELFF. CDR3 DNA sequence: TGTGCCAGCAGTTTACAGGGGATAATCGGGGAGCTGTTTTTT.

This chain connects TRBV21-1 to TRBJ2-7; the table's D gene call, TRBD1, was not cross checked with the DNA. TRBV21-1 is deemed a pseudogene. The CDR3 runs to 13 residues. The chain's CDR3 is CASSHRGPREQYF. The CDR3 nucleotides read TGTGCCAGCAGCCACAGGGGGCCCCGCGAGCAGTACTTC.

The chain links TRBV9 to TRBJ2-7; TRBD1 might be the D (6 bases). Germline values: CDR1 SGDLS, CDR2 YYNGEE. Deletions cut 1 base from V and 6 bases from J, with 11 bases between. This CDR3 comprises 13 residues. The CDR3 region is CASSVQGSGEQYF. CDR3 nucleotide sequence: TGTGCCAGCAGCGTACAGGGGTCGGGCGAGCAGTACTTC.

The chain links TRBV5-4 to TRBJ1-2, with TRBD1 identical over 10 bases. Germline V gene sequence: CDR1 SGHNT, CDR2 YYREEE (reference sequence). The CDR3 loop spans 15 amino acids. J was trimmed by 4 bases and V by 4 bases; bases with no gene match: 7. The CDR3 nucleotides read TGTGCCAGCAGCCCGGGACAGGGGACATCCTATGGCTACACCTTC. It translates to CASSPGQGTSYGYTF.

V is TRBV4-1 and J is TRBJ2-3; tentative D call: TRBD2 (5 bases). Germline CDR1 MGHRA, CDR2 YSYEKL. Trimming removed 0 bases from V and 5 bases from J, with 12 bases in between. The CDR3 contains 15 residues. CDR3 sequence reads: CASSQEEAERDTQYF. The CDR3, as DNA: TGCGCCAGCAGCCAAGAAGAAGCGGAGAGAGATACGCAGTATTTT.

As for this clone: A junction boundary mismatches the germline segment, possibly from a read error. This chain uses TRBV27 with TRBJ2-3; 12 positions agree with TRBD2. Germline assignment: CDR1 MNHEY and CDR2 SMNVEV (reference sequence). CDR3 size: 19 residues. CDR3: CASSLSRTLAGGRTDTQYF. Written as DNA, the CDR3 is TGTGCCAGCAGTTTATCCAGGACGCTAGCGGGAGGGCGCACAGACACGCAGTATTTT.

V and J are TRBV29-1 and TRBJ1-1; TRBD1 might be the D (6 bases). The ends were cut back, 3 bases at V and 1 base at J, with 18 bases in the middle. The germline CDR1 and CDR2 sequences are SQVTM and ANQGSEA. The CDR3 is 16 amino acids. CDR3: CSVDSTGLVKNTEAFF. In DNA, the CDR3 is TGCAGCGTTGATTCAACAGGGTTGGTCAAGAACACTGAAGCTTTCTTT.

This chain connects TRBV2 to TRBJ2-2, with D perhaps matching TRBD2 (5 bases). V was pared by 7 bases and J by 4 bases, with 13 bases between. The germline gives CDR1 SNHLY, CDR2 FYNNEI. The CDR3 consists of 14 residues. DNA of the CDR3: TGTGCCAGCAAAGAAGAGGGAACCACCGGGGAGCTGTTTTTT. Translated: CASKEEGTTGELFF.

Comment on this clone: The sample carries other DNA sequences with the same CDR3. V is TRBV5-4 and J is TRBJ2-5; TRBD2 agrees at 11 bases. The V and J ends lost 0 bases and 5 bases, in that order; junction bases with no gene match: 3. The CDR3 consists of 15 residues. The germline CDR1 and CDR2 sequences are SGHNT and YYREEE (reference sequence). CDR3: CASSLGLAGGETQYF. CDR3 nucleotides: TGTGCCAGCAGCTTGGGCCTAGCGGGAGGTGAGACCCAGTACTTC.

The table lists this clone with a few counts. The V gene is TRBV28, the J gene TRBJ1-4, with D unresolved. The CDR3 sequence is 12 residues long. The V end was cut by 5 bases, the J end by 6 bases, with 7 bases between. Per the germline V gene, CDR1 is MDHEN and CDR2 is SYDVKM. The CDR3 loop reads CASSDPDEKLFF. DNA for the CDR3: TGTGCCAGCAGTGATCCGGATGAAAAACTGTTTTTT.

V gene TRBV19 combines with J gene TRBJ1-5; D might be TRBD1 (5 bases). CDR3 length equals 15 residues. Germline V gene sequence: CDR1 LNHDA, CDR2 SQIVND (reference sequence). V gave up 7 bases and J gave up 3 bases, with 16 bases separating them. The CDR3 region has the DNA TGTGCCAGTACCACGAAAAGGGGTACCAATCAGCCCCAGCATTTT. Its translation is CASTTKRGTNQPQHF.

This chain joins TRBV6-5 and TRBJ2-7, with TRBD1 matching 10 bases. There are 15 residues in the CDR3. Losses at the gene ends were 5 bases for V and 2 bases for J; bases not matched to a gene: 6. CDR1 and CDR2 from the germline V gene are MNHEY and SVGAGI. The CDR3 DNA reads TGTGCCAGCAGTCGAGCGGGACAGGGGACCTACGAGCAGTACTTC. This sequence encodes CASSRAGQGTYEQYF.

The J gene is TRBJ1-1, the V gene TRBV27; no clear D gene. The CDR3 is 14 residues long. Trimming left V 2 bases short and J 0 bases short, with 7 bases between. CDR1 and CDR2 from the germline V gene are MNHEY and SMNVEV (reference sequence). In nucleotides, the CDR3 is TGTGCCAGCAGTTTACTCGGAGTGAACACTGAAGCTTTCTTT. This gives the protein CASSLLGVNTEAFF.

The CDR3 loop reads CASSLGAGMAEAFF. CDR3 nucleotides: TGTGCCAGCAGCTTAGGGGCAGGGATGGCTGAAGCTTTCTTT. This chain uses TRBV28 with TRBJ1-1; TRBD1 might be the D (5 bases). The CDR3 has 14 residues. V lost 6 bases and J 6 bases, leaving 17 bases between the germline ends. Germline CDR1 and CDR2: MDHEN and SYDVKM.

The sample holds one count of this clone. The rearrangement links TRBV14 to TRBJ2-5; D is unclear. CDR3 length: 13 residues. CDR1 and CDR2 from the germline V gene are SGHDN and FVKESK. The V and J ends lost 0 bases and 1 base respectively, with 3 bases between them. CDR3 protein: CASSQDSQETQYF. Written as DNA, the CDR3 is TGTGCCAGCAGCCAAGATAGCCAAGAGACCCAGTACTTC.

The chain recombines TRBV7-2 with TRBJ1-1; a possible D gene is TRBD1 (6 bases). The CDR3 spans 14 residues. Germline loops: CDR1 SGHTA, CDR2 FQGNSA. Trimming took 5 bases from V and 1 from J, leaving 11 bases between them. The CDR3 DNA is TGTGCCAGCAGCACAGGGCGCACGAACACTGAAGCTTTCTTT. Translating it yields CASSTGRTNTEAFF.

V usage is TRBV11-1 and J usage is TRBJ1-4; D might be TRBD1 (5 bases). This CDR3 contains 13 residues. The germline V and J ends were trimmed by 5 bases and 5 bases, with 9 bases remaining between them. CDR1 and CDR2 from the germline V gene are SGHAT and FQDESV (reference sequence). CDR3 residues: CASSRDRNEKLFF. The CDR3 DNA reads as TGTGCCAGCAGCCGAGACAGAAATGAAAAACTGTTTTTT.

Only one count was recorded for this clone. The chain couples TRBV6-5 to TRBJ2-5, with TRBD2 matching 8 bases. This CDR3 spans 15 amino acids. V was clipped by 4 bases and J by 5 bases; unmatched bases: 9. CDR1 and CDR2 (germline): MNHEY, SVGAGI. The CDR3: CASSFSGGPRETQYF. The CDR3 coding sequence is TGTGCCAGCAGTTTCTCGGGGGGGCCGAGGGAGACCCAGTACTTC.